The 8 T cell receptor beta chains presented below share a single source sample, sequenced in a study of metastatic and nonmetastatic thyroid tumors. Nobody among the patients had been given any treatment before thyroid surgery. TCRdb re-called the PCR reads through MiXCR. This sample yields tens of thousands of clones, of which 10% to 15% are seen a single time; around 11% belongs to the top ten. Sequences were obtained from blood. The receptors were gathered from a female donor with papillary thyroid cancer or a benign thyroid nodule (not recorded which). Some clones in this sample may be carry-over from other donors' samples.

This clone was found many times. This chain joins TRBV7-2 and TRBJ2-7; weak D call: TRBD2 (6 bases). The CDR3 loop spans 16 amino acids. V was trimmed by 3 bases and J by 0 bases, leaving 15 bases between them. Germline loops: CDR1 SGHTA, CDR2 FQGNSA. The CDR3 sequence: CASSLYGTPSSYEQYF. Written as DNA, the CDR3 is TGTGCCAGCAGCTTGTATGGGACTCCTTCCTCCTACGAGCAGTACTTC.

This clone was seen many times. V usage is TRBV20-1 and J usage is TRBJ2-2; 10 nucleotides match TRBD1. Germline CDR1 reads DFQATT; CDR2 reads SNEGSKA (reference sequence). The CDR3 is made up of 15 amino acids. J was trimmed by 4 bases and V by 5 bases; bases with no gene match: 7. DNA for the CDR3: TGCAGTGCTCAAGGGGACAGGGGAATCACCGGGGAGCTGTTTTTT. It specifies CSAQGDRGITGELFF.

The chain links TRBV5-1 to TRBJ1-2, with 11 nucleotides matching TRBD1. J lost 5 bases, V lost 0 bases, and 6 bases had no gene match. The CDR3 has 16 residues. Germline V lookup: CDR1 SGHRS, CDR2 YFSETQ. The CDR3 DNA reads TGCGCCAGCAGCTTGGCCTGGGGACAGGGGGTTTATGGCTACACCTTC. It specifies CASSLAWGQGVYGYTF.

This clone was observed many times. The chain joins TRBV18 to TRBJ2-7; D gene uncertain. Germline V gene sequence: CDR1 KGHSH, CDR2 LQKENI. The CDR3 is made up of 15 amino acids. The V gene lost 3 bases and the J gene lost 4 bases, with 16 bases spanning the gap. The CDR3 region has the DNA TGTGCCAGCTCACCGGGGTTAACAGTACTTTACGAGCAGTACTTC. This gives the protein CASSPGLTVLYEQYF.

Many counts were recorded for this clone. The chain joins TRBV4-3 to TRBJ1-1; no definite D call. The V and J ends lost 0 bases and 1 base respectively, with 6 bases between them. The CDR3 loop spans 14 amino acids. Looked up from germline, CDR1 is LGHNA and CDR2 is YSLEER. The CDR3 bases are TGCGCCAGCAGCCAAGAACTTGGGAACACTGAAGCTTTCTTT. This translates into CASSQELGNTEAFF.

Ten or more counts support this clone. The chain has TRBV6-1 and TRBJ2-5; weak D call: TRBD1 (5 bases). V lost 5 bases to trimming and J lost 4 bases, with 8 bases between them. The CDR3 loop spans 12 amino acids. Germline assignment: CDR1 MNHNS and CDR2 SASEGT. CDR3 in DNA: TGTGCCAGCAGTCAGGGTACAGAGACCCAGTACTTC. Translation: CASSQGTETQYF.

This clone was observed a handful of times. The V call is TRBV29-1, the J call TRBJ2-7; D is perhaps TRBD2 (6 bases). The CDR3 spans 16 residues. The V and J ends lost 2 bases and 5 bases respectively, with 22 bases between them. In germline, CDR1 is SQVTM, CDR2 ANQGSEA. This CDR3 reads CSVEPLPSVRFNEQYF. The CDR3 DNA follows: TGCAGCGTTGAACCCCTGCCTAGCGTGAGATTCAACGAGCAGTACTTC.

This clone was seen many times. This chain joins TRBV6-2 or TRBV6-3 and TRBJ1-5; D ambiguous. The germline V and J ends were trimmed by 8 bases and 6 bases, with 14 bases remaining between them. The CDR3 runs to 13 residues. Germline V gene sequence: CDR1 MNHEY, CDR2 SVGEGT. CDR3 sequence (DNA): TGTGCCAGCCACTCCGGGTTTAGTCAGCCCCAGCATTTT. This codes for CASHSGFSQPQHF.